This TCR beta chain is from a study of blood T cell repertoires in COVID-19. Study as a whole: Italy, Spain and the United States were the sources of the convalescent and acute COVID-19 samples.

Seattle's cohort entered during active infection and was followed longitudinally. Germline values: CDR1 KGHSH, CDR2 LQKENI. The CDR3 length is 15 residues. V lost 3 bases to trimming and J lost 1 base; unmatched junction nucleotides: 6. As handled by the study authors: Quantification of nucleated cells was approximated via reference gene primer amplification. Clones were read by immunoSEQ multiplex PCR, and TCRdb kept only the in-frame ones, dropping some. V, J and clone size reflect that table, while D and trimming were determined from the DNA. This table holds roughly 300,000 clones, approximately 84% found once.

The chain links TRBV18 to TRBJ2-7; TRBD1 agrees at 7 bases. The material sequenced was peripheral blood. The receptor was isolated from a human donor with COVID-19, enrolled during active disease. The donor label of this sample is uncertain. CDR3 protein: CASSPSGGHSYEQYF. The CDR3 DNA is TGTGCCAGCTCACCCTCAGGGGGTCATTCCTACGAGCAGTACTTC.